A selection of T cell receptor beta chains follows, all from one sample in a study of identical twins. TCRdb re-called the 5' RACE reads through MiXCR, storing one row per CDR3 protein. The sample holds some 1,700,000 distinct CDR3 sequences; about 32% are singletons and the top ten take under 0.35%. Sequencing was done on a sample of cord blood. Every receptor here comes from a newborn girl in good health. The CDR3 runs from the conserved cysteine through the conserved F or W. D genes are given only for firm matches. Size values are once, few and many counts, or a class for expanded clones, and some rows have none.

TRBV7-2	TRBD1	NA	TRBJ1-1	CASSSWTGMNTEAFF	TGTGCCAGCAGCTCGTGGACAGGGATGAACACTGAAGCTTTCTTT
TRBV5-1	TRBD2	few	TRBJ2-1	CASSLLLAGGLGNEQFF	TGCGCCAGCAGCTTGTTACTAGCGGGAGGTCTTGGCAATGAGCAGTTCTTC
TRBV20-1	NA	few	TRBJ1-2	CSASRTGGYGYTF	TGCAGTGCTAGTCGTACGGGGGGCTATGGCTACACCTTC
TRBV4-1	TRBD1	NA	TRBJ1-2	CASSRPGQANYGYTF	TGCGCCAGCAGCCGCCCTGGACAGGCCAACTATGGCTACACCTTC
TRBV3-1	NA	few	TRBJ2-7	CASSQGQRGSYEQYF	TGTGCCAGCAGCCAAGGACAGAGGGGCTCCTACGAGCAGTACTTC
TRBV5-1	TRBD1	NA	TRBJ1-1	CASSFRTGKGTEAFF	TGCGCCAGCAGCTTCCGGACAGGGAAGGGCACTGAAGCTTTCTTT
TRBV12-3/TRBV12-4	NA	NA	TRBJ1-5	CASTGALSNQPQHF	TGTGCCAGCACCGGGGCCCTTAGCAATCAGCCCCAGCATTTT
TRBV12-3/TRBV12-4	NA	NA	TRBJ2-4	CASSLVSVNIQYF	TGTGCCAGCAGTTTAGTGTCTGTGAACATTCAGTACTTC
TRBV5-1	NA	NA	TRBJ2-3	CASSLERGPDTQYF	TGCGCCAGCAGCTTGGAAAGGGGCCCAGATACGCAGTATTTT
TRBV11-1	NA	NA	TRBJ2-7	CARSLLAYEQYF	TGTGCCCGCAGCTTATTGGCCTACGAGCAGTACTTC
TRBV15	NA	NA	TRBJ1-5	CATSSGGSYNQPQHF	TGTGCCACCAGCAGCGGGGGCTCTTACAATCAGCCCCAGCATTTT
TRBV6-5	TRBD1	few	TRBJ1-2	CASSYRDREGYTF	TGTGCCAGCAGTTATCGGGACAGGGAGGGCTACACCTTC
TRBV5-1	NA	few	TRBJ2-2	CASSFEGTGELFF	TGCGCCAGCAGCTTTGAAGGTACCGGGGAGCTGTTTTTT
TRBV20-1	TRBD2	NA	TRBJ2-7	CSARRGTSGSIEQYF	TGCAGTGCTAGACGGGGGACTAGCGGGAGCATCGAGCAGTACTTC
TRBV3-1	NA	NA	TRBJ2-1	CASSPPGEYYNEQFF	TGTGCCAGCAGCCCGCCCGGAGAGTACTACAATGAGCAGTTCTTC
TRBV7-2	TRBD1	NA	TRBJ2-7	CASSLAVRQGPTYEQYF	TGTGCCAGCAGCTTAGCGGTACGACAGGGTCCCACCTACGAGCAGTACTTC
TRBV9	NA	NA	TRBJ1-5	CSSSAGTRNQSQHF	TGTTCCAGCAGCGCGGGGACACGCAATCAGTCCCAGCATTTT
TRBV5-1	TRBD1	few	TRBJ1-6	CASSGQGRYNSPLHF	TGCGCCAGCAGCGGACAGGGGCGGTATAATTCACCCCTCCACTTT
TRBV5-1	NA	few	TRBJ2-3	CASSLDTYYTDTQYF	TGCGCCAGCAGCTTGGACACCTACTACACAGATACGCAGTATTTT
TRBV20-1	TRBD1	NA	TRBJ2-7	CSAKNPGGINEQYF	TGCAGTGCCAAAAATCCAGGGGGAATCAACGAGCAGTACTTC
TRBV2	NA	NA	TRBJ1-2	CASRADTYGYTF	TGTGCCAGCAGGGCGGACACCTATGGCTACACCTTC
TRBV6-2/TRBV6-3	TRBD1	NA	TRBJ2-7	CATRQGLWDEQYF	TGTGCCACAAGACAGGGCCTCTGGGACGAGCAGTACTTC
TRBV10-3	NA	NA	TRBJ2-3	CAISETGAGDTQYF	TGTGCCATCAGTGAAACGGGGGCGGGAGATACGCAGTATTTT
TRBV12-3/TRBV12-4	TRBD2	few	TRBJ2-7	CASSILAGVRYEQYF	TGTGCCAGCAGCATACTAGCGGGAGTAAGGTACGAGCAGTACTTC
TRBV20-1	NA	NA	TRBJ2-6	CSAREGLSGANVLTF	TGCAGTGCTAGAGAAGGTCTCTCTGGGGCCAACGTCCTGACTTTC
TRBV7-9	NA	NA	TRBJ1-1	CASAGRGVNTEAFF	TGTGCCAGCGCGGGGAGGGGTGTGAACACTGAAGCTTTCTTT
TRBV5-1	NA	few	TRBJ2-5	CASSRAQEETQYF	TGCGCCAGCAGCCGAGCCCAAGAGGAGACCCAGTACTTC
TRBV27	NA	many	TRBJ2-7	CASSFTGPTYEQYF	TGTGCCAGCAGTTTTACGGGACCCACCTACGAGCAGTACTTC
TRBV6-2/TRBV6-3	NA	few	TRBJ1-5	CATTRINGGNQPQHF	TGTGCCACCACCCGGATCAATGGGGGCAATCAGCCCCAGCATTTT
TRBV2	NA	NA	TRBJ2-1	CASSPGTFDYNEQFF	TGTGCCAGCAGTCCCGGGACCTTTGACTACAATGAGCAGTTCTTC
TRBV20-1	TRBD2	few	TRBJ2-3	CSARGGLAGKEDTQYF	TGCAGTGCTAGGGGGGGACTAGCGGGTAAGGAAGATACGCAGTATTTT
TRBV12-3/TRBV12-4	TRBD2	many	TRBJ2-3	CASSPGLAPTDTQYF	TGTGCCAGCAGTCCCGGACTAGCGCCCACAGATACGCAGTATTTT
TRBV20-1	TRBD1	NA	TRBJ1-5	CSATNRDRGTYSNQPQHF	TGCAGTGCTACAAACCGGGACAGGGGGACCTATAGCAATCAGCCCCAGCATTTT
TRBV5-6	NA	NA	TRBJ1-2	CASSLVGYDYGYTF	TGTGCCAGCAGCTTGGTGGGGTACGACTATGGCTACACCTTC
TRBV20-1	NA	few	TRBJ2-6	CSARQPLSGANVLTF	TGCAGTGCTAGACAGCCACTATCTGGGGCCAACGTCCTGACTTTC
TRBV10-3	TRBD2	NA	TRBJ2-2	CAIGTSVGTGELFF	TGTGCCATCGGCACTAGCGTGGGCACCGGGGAGCTGTTTTTT
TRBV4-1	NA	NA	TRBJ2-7	CASSPDLGEYNEQYF	TGCGCCAGCAGCCCAGACCTCGGGGAATACAATGAGCAGTACTTC
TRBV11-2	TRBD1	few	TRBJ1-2	CASRQLRDRVYGYTF	TGTGCCAGCAGACAACTCCGGGACAGGGTCTATGGCTACACCTTC
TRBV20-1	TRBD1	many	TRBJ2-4	CSARGTVAKNIQYF	TGCAGTGCTAGGGGGACAGTAGCCAAAAACATTCAGTACTTC
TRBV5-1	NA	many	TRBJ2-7	CASSLMGAGEQYF	TGCGCCAGCAGCTTGATGGGGGCGGGCGAGCAGTACTTC
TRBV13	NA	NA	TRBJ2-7	CASSLYFSYEQYF	TGTGCCAGCAGCTTATATTTCTCCTACGAGCAGTACTTC
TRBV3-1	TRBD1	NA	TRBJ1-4	CASSPRDRGTREKLFF	TGTGCCAGCAGCCCGCGGGACAGGGGTACAAGGGAAAAACTGTTTTTT
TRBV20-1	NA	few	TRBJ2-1	CSARDLFNEQFF	TGCAGTGCTAGAGATCTGTTCAATGAGCAGTTCTTC
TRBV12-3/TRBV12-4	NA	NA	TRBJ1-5	CASSADSLYNQPQHF	TGTGCCAGCAGCGCGGACAGCCTCTACAATCAGCCCCAGCATTTT
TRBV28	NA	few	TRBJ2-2	CASSPLDGELFF	TGTGCCAGCAGTCCTCTAGACGGGGAGCTGTTTTTT
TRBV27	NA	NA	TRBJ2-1	CASSGLAPRNEQFF	TGTGCCAGCAGTGGGCTAGCCCCCCGGAATGAGCAGTTCTTC
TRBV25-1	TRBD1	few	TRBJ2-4	CASTGTGRENIQYF	TGTGCCAGCACCGGGACAGGGAGGGAAAACATTCAGTACTTC
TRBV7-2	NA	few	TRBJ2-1	CASSFISSSYNEQFF	TGTGCCAGCAGCTTTATTAGTTCCTCCTACAATGAGCAGTTCTTC
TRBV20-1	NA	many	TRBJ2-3	CSARALTSTDTQYF	TGCAGTGCTAGAGCCCTTACTAGCACAGATACGCAGTATTTT
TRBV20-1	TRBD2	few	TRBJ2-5	CSATKRTSPETQYF	TGCAGTGCTACCAAAAGGACTAGTCCGGAGACCCAGTACTTC
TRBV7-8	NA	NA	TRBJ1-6	CASRRTDNSPLHF	TGTGCCAGCAGACGGACCGATAATTCACCCCTCCACTTT